These 5 T cell receptor beta chains came from one sample sequenced in a study of CD8 T cell repertoires and HIV-1 epitope variants. Here immunoSEQ multiplex PCR was the method, and the copy in TCRdb shows in-frame clones only, minus some. This table holds 5,000 to 6,500 clones, about 65% found once. These receptors' antigens are unknown. Material: cultured CD8+ T cells derived from PBMCs. These receptor sequences come from a male donor with HIV.

The V gene is TRBV20-1, the J gene TRBJ2-7; TRBD1 is a possible D gene (6 bases). CDR1 and CDR2 from the germline V gene are DFQATT and SNEGSKA (reference sequence). The V gene lost 0 bases and the J gene lost 7 bases, with 7 bases spanning the gap. This CDR3 has 11 residues. The CDR3 sequence: CSARDQGEQYF. CDR3 coding DNA: TGCAGTGCTAGAGATCAGGGGGAGCAGTACTTC.

In its sample, this clone was seen once. This chain connects TRBV28 to TRBJ1-5, with D possibly TRBD1 on 5 matching bases. This CDR3 spans 15 amino acids. Germline V gene data show CDR1 as MDHEN and CDR2 as SYDVKM. V lost 2 bases and J lost 2, with 10 bases in between. DNA for the CDR3: TGTGCCAGCAGTTTAAGCAGGGTGGGCAATCAGCCCCAGCATTTT. It codes for CASSLSRVGNQPQHF.

The genes are TRBV7-9 and TRBJ2-1; 8 nucleotides line up with TRBD1. After removal of 4 bases from V and 9 bases from J, the junction contained 2 bases not matched to a gene. CDR3 length equals 12 residues. Germline-derived CDR1 and CDR2 are SEHNR and FQNEAQ (reference sequence). CDR3 loop: CASSSGGSEQFF. CDR3 nucleotide sequence: TGTGCCAGCAGCTCAGGGGGCAGTGAGCAGTTCTTC.

The chain has TRBV29-1 and TRBJ2-2; 7 bases align to TRBD1. CDR1 is SQVTM, CDR2 ANQGSEA, per germline. V was clipped by 1 base and J by 5 bases; unmatched bases: 10. The CDR3 runs to 16 residues. DNA of the CDR3: TGCAGCGTTGAAGCGACACAGGGGTGGGGGACCGGGGAGCTGTTTTTT. Amino acids: CSVEATQGWGTGELFF.

The table lists this clone with a count of one. The chain carries TRBV10-1 and TRBJ1-1, with no clear D. The CDR3 length is 13 residues. Germline V gene sequence: CDR1 WNHNN, CDR2 SYGVQD (reference sequence). V gave up 7 bases and J gave up 4 bases, with 13 bases separating them. The CDR3 DNA reads TGCGCCAGCAATTCTAAACGGGCCACTGAAGCTTTCTTT. This sequence encodes CASNSKRATEAFF.